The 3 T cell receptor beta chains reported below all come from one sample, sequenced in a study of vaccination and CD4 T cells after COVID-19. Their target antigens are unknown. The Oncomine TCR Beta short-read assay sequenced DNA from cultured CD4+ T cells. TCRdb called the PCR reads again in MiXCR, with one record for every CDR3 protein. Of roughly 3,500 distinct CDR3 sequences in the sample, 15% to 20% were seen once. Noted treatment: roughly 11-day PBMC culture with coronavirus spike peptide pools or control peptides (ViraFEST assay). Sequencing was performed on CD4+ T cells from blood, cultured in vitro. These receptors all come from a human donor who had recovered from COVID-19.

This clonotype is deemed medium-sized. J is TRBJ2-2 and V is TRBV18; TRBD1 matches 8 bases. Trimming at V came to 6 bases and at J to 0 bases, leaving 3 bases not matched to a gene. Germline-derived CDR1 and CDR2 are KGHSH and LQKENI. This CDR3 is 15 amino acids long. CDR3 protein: CASSPTGANTGELFF. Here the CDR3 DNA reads TGTGCCAGCTCTCCGACAGGGGCGAACACCGGGGAGCTGTTTTTT.

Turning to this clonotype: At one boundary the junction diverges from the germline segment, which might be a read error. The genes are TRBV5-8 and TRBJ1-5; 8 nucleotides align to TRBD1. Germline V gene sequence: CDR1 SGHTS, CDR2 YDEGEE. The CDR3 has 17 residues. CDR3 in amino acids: CANSFAGGGFPLEPQHF. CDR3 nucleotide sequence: TGTGCCAACAGCTTCGCAGGGGGCGGCTTCCCTTTAGAGCCCCAGCATTTT. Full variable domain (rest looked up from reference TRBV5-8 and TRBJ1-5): EAGVTQSPTHLIKTRGQQATLRCSPISGHTSVYWYQQALGLGLQFLLWYDEGEERNRGNFPPRFSGRQFPNYSSELNVNALELEDSALYLCANSFAGGGFPLEPQHFGDGTRLSIL.

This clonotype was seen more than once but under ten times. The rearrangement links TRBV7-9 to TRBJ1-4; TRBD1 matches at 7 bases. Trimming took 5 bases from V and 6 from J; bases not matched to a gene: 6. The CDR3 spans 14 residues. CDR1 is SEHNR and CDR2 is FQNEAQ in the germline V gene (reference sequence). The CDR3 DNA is TGTGCCAGCAGCCGCGGTCAGGGGGATGAAAAACTGTTTTTT. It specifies CASSRGQGDEKLFF.